This T cell receptor beta chain emerged from a study of CD8 T cells in ankylosing spondylitis. Regarding the study as a whole: In synovial fluid and blood from reactive arthritis, some motif variants were previously reported.

This clonotype has a count of ten or more. Its target is unknown. TCRdb passed the 5' RACE reads through MiXCR, listing each CDR3 protein once. The sample holds about 130,000 distinct CDR3 sequences, approximately 7.3% seen once. CDR3 length: 13 residues. The V and J ends lost 0 bases and 14 bases respectively, with 11 bases between them. Germline values: CDR1 LGHDT, CDR2 YNNKEL (reference sequence). What was sequenced was blood, either unsorted or a sorted T cell fraction (not recorded which). V is TRBV3-1 and J is TRBJ1-6; no reliable D call. The sequence came from a female donor with ankylosing spondylitis or in good health (not recorded which). The CDR3 DNA follows: TGTGCCAGCAGCCAAGAAGACGGGGATGCCCTCCACTTT. It specifies CASSQEDGDALHF.